This passage covers 23 T cell receptor beta chains from one sample sequenced in a study of blood T cell repertoires in COVID-19. TCRdb's table, derived via immunoSEQ multiplex PCR, lists solely in-frame clones and lacks some. This table has roughly 200,000 clones, approximately 86% appearing once. Material: peripheral blood. The receptors originated from a woman aged 45-65 years with COVID-19, enrolled during active disease.

The genes are TRBV5-5 and TRBJ2-1; TRBD2 matches 11 bases. V was pared by 4 bases and J by 3 bases, with 3 bases of the junction left unmatched. This CDR3 has 15 residues. CDR1 is SGHKS, CDR2 YYEKEE, per germline (reference sequence). CDR3 in DNA: TGTGCCAGCAGCCCAACTAGCGGGGGCTACAATGAGCAGTTCTTC. Translating gives CASSPTSGGYNEQFF.

V and J are TRBV18 and TRBJ1-2; weak D call: TRBD1 (5 bases). The CDR3 length is 12 residues. Trimming took 5 bases from V and 8 from J, leaving 12 bases between them. Germline lookup yields CDR1 KGHSH and CDR2 LQKENI. In DNA form, the CDR3 reads TGTGCCAGCTCATGGGACTTAGGGGGCTACACCTTC. This encodes CASSWDLGGYTF.

V usage is TRBV11-2 and J usage is TRBJ2-7, with 10 bases fitting TRBD1. Trimming at V came to 3 bases and at J to 4 bases, leaving 3 bases not matched to a gene. Germline V gives CDR1 SGHAT, CDR2 FQNNGV. The CDR3 consists of 14 residues. CDR3 sequence: CASSFDRGLYEQYF. In DNA form, the CDR3 reads TGTGCCAGCAGCTTCGACAGGGGGCTGTACGAGCAGTACTTC.

The chain uses TRBV11-2 and TRBJ1-3; D gene unclear. Germline V gives CDR1 SGHAT, CDR2 FQNNGV. The CDR3 is made up of 14 amino acids. Trimming took 6 bases from V and 0 from J, leaving 9 bases between them. The CDR3 is CASSSYTSGNTIYF. As DNA, the CDR3 is TGTGCCAGCAGTTCCTATACCTCTGGAAACACCATATATTTT.

The chain combines TRBV19 with TRBJ1-1, with D hard to call. Germline V gene lookup returns CDR1 LNHDA and CDR2 SQIVND (reference sequence). Trimming removed 1 base from V and 1 base from J, with 10 bases in between. The length of the CDR3 is 15 residues. The CDR3 sequence is CASSIGGNKNTEAFF. Written as DNA, the CDR3 is TGTGCCAGTAGTATAGGAGGGAACAAGAACACTGAAGCTTTCTTT.

This chain uses TRBV4-1 with TRBJ2-2, with TRBD2 as a possible D gene (5 bases). V was pared by 3 bases and J by 2 bases, with 7 bases between. The CDR3 is 14 residues long. Germline V lookup: CDR1 MGHRA, CDR2 YSYEKL. The CDR3 DNA is TGCGCCAGCAGCCATGGACTTAACACCGGGGAGCTGTTTTTT. Its translation is CASSHGLNTGELFF.

V usage is TRBV15 and J usage is TRBJ1-1, with D perhaps TRBD1 (6 bases). The CDR3 spans 17 residues. Trimming stripped 0 bases from V and 0 bases from J, with 14 bases between. CDR1 and CDR2 (germline): LNHNV, YYDKDF (reference sequence). DNA of the CDR3: TGTGCCACCAGCAGAGATCAAGGGACACGCATGAACACTGAAGCTTTCTTT. Translating it yields CATSRDQGTRMNTEAFF.

V and J are TRBV24-1 and TRBJ2-3, with TRBD2 matching over 11 bases. Germline lookup yields CDR1 KGHDR and CDR2 SFDVKD. V lost 11 bases to trimming and J lost 8 bases; unmatched junction nucleotides: 2. The CDR3 sequence is 11 residues long. The DNA of the CDR3 is TGTGCCATCGGGACTAGCGGTACGCAGTATTTT. Amino acid sequence: CAIGTSGTQYF.

The V call is TRBV5-4, the J call TRBJ1-1, with TRBD1 matching over 9 bases. Germline assignment: CDR1 SGHNT and CDR2 YYREEE (reference sequence). The length of the CDR3 is 17 residues. With 2 bases clipped from V and 0 bases from J, the junction kept 8 bases outside the gene matches. CDR3 bases: TGTGCCAGCAGCTTACAGGGGGCACGATTAGTGAACACTGAAGCTTTCTTT. Its protein is CASSLQGARLVNTEAFF.

The chain has TRBV27 and TRBJ2-2, with 10 bases fitting TRBD2. This CDR3 region has 14 residues. With 3 bases clipped from V and 5 bases from J, the junction kept 0 bases outside the gene matches. Germline assignment: CDR1 MNHEY and CDR2 SMNVEV (reference sequence). CDR3 sequence (DNA): TGTGCCAGCAGTTTTAGCGGGGGGACCGGGGAGCTGTTTTTT. This translates into CASSFSGGTGELFF.

The CDR3 sequence is CASSSQTGGYEKLFF. DNA for the CDR3: TGTGCCAGCAGCTCCCAGACAGGGGGCTATGAAAAACTGTTTTTT. V gene TRBV11-1 combines with J gene TRBJ1-4; 10 bases match TRBD1. The V and J ends lost 4 bases and 6 bases, in that order; junction bases with no gene match: 5. Germline-derived CDR1 and CDR2 are SGHAT and FQDESV (reference sequence). The CDR3 has 15 residues.

The V call is TRBV14, the J call TRBJ1-3, with TRBD1 matching 7 bases. The CDR3 is 15 residues long. Trimming took 5 bases from V and 0 from J; bases not matched to a gene: 4. Per the germline V gene, CDR1 is SGHDN and CDR2 is FVKESK. CDR3 sequence: CASSNRGSSGNTIYF. For the CDR3, the DNA is TGTGCCAGCAGCAACAGGGGCAGCTCTGGAAACACCATATATTTT. Using reference TRBV14 and TRBJ1-3 for the parts outside the CDR3, the full variable domain is EAGVTQFPSHSVIEKGQTVTLRCDPISGHDNLYWYRRVMGKEIKFLLHFVKESKQDESGMPNNRFLAERTGGTYSTLKVQPAELEDSGVYFCASSNRGSSGNTIYFGEGSWLTVV.

The chain combines TRBV9 with TRBJ2-1; the match to TRBD2 covers 14 bases. The length of the CDR3 is 14 residues. Germline-derived CDR1 and CDR2 are SGDLS and YYNGEE. J gave up 9 bases and V 4 bases, and 3 bases lay outside the gene matches. The CDR3 region is CASSPGLAGAEQFF. In nucleotides, the CDR3 is TGTGCCAGCAGCCCGGGACTAGCGGGGGCTGAGCAGTTCTTC.

This clone appeared once. This rearrangement joins TRBV5-6 to TRBJ2-7, with 7 nucleotides matching TRBD1. CDR1 is SGHDT, CDR2 YYEEEE, per germline. This CDR3 is 15 amino acids long. The ends lost 3 bases at V and 2 bases at J; junction bases unmatched: 8. In DNA form, the CDR3 reads TGTGCCAGCAGCTCCAAAGACAGGGCTGCCTACGAGCAGTACGTC. It yields the protein CASSSKDRAAYEQYV.

The chain is built from TRBV6-5 and TRBJ1-1; D not resolved. The CDR3 has 13 residues. Germline loops: CDR1 MNHEY, CDR2 SVGAGI. V lost 2 bases to trimming and J lost 5 bases, with 9 bases between them. The CDR3, as DNA: TGTGCCAGCAGTTACCCGACGGGGACTGAAGCTTTCTTT. This encodes CASSYPTGTEAFF.

The V and J genes are TRBV5-1 and TRBJ1-3; 7 positions agree with TRBD1. This CDR3 contains 14 residues. V lost 4 bases, J lost 3 bases, and 4 bases stayed unmatched. Per the germline V gene, CDR1 is SGHRS and CDR2 is YFSETQ. The CDR3 nucleotides read TGCGCCAGCAGCCCAACAGGGGATGGAAACACCATATATTTT. Its protein product is CASSPTGDGNTIYF.

The rearrangement joins TRBV19 to TRBJ1-1; D not resolved. Germline CDR1 LNHDA, CDR2 SQIVND (reference sequence). Deletions cut 2 bases from V and 4 bases from J, with 14 bases between. There are 15 residues in the CDR3. The CDR3, as DNA: TGTGCCAGTAGTATATCGGGGATGGGCGTCACTGAAGCTTTCTTT. Encoded protein: CASSISGMGVTEAFF.

For the CDR3, the DNA is TGTGCCAGCAGCCTGCGGTCCCCAGATACGCAGTATTTT. Translation: CASSLRSPDTQYF. The chain links TRBV3-1 (or the pseudogene TRBV3-2) to TRBJ2-3; unclear D gene. V lost 4 bases and J 4 bases, leaving 9 bases between the germline ends. This CDR3 has 13 residues. The germline gives CDR1 LGHDT, CDR2 YNNKEL (reference sequence).

This chain links TRBV7-2 with TRBJ1-5; possibly TRBD1 for D (5 bases). Germline V CDR1 and CDR2: SGHTA, FQGNSA. The CDR3 sequence is 15 residues long. V was clipped by 3 bases and J by 0 bases, with 9 bases between them. The CDR3 DNA sequence: TGTGCCAGCAGCTTTGGGGGGGTTAGCAATCAGCCCCAGCATTTT. As protein: CASSFGGVSNQPQHF.

This chain uses TRBV15 with TRBJ2-7, with TRBD1 as a possible D gene (6 bases). V gave up 7 bases and J gave up 0 bases, with 16 bases separating them. Germline lookup yields CDR1 LNHNV and CDR2 YYDKDF (reference sequence). CDR3 length: 15 amino acids. CDR3: CATKSRGGNSYEQYV. Here the CDR3 DNA reads TGTGCCACCAAGAGTAGAGGGGGTAACTCCTACGAGCAGTACGTC.

The V gene is TRBV27, the J gene TRBJ1-6; weak D call: TRBD1 (6 bases). Trimming took 5 bases from V and 6 from J, leaving 14 bases between them. CDR3 size: 15 residues. Looked up from germline, CDR1 is MNHEY and CDR2 is SMNVEV (reference sequence). CDR3 in amino acids: CASSLDRSRNSPLHF. DNA of the CDR3: TGTGCCAGCAGTCTAGACAGGTCTCGTAATTCACCCCTCCACTTT.

CDR3 residues: CASSWGGSEAFF. CDR3 nucleotides: TGTGCCAGCAGCTGGGGGGGCTCTGAAGCTTTCTTT. This sequence joins TRBV12-3 or TRBV12-4 and TRBJ1-1, with D possibly matching TRBD1 (6 bases). Trimming shortened V by 6 bases and J by 6 bases, and 11 bases separated the two germline ends. The CDR3 extends over 12 amino acids.

The V and J genes are TRBV6-4 and TRBJ1-6, with 7 bases aligning to TRBD1. Germline loops: CDR1 MRHNA, CDR2 SNTAGT. This CDR3 has 15 residues. J gave up 4 bases and V 5 bases, and 5 bases lay outside the gene matches. This CDR3 is CASSQWDSYNSPLHF. CDR3 nucleotide sequence: TGTGCCAGCAGTCAATGGGACAGTTATAATTCACCCCTCCACTTT.